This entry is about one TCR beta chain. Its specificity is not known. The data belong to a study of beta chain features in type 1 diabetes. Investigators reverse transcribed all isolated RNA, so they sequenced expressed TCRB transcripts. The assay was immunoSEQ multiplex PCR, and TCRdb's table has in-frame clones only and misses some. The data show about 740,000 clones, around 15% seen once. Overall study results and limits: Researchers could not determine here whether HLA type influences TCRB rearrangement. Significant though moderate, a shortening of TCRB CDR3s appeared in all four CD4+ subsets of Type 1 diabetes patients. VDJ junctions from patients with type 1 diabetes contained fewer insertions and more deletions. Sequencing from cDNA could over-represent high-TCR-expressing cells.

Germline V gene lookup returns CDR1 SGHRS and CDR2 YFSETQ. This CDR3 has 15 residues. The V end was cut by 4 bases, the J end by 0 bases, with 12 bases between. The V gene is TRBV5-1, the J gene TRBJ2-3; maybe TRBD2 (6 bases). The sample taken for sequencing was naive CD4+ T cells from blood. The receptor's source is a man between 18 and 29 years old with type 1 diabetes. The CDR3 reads CASSASGLSTDTQYF. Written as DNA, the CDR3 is TGCGCCAGCAGCGCCTCGGGACTGAGCACAGATACGCAGTATTTT.